The 17 T cell receptor beta chains presented below share a single source sample, sequenced in a study of T cell responses to AZD1222 COVID-19 vaccine. The repertoire was sequenced with immunoSEQ multiplex PCR; TCRdb's copy has only in-frame clones and lacks some. The sample records 56,000 or so clones, 88% being singletons. Sequenced material: peripheral blood, taken on day 0 of AZD1222 vaccination. The receptors were gathered from an adult in good health.

Here the CDR3 DNA reads TGTGCCAGCAGTTATAACGGACAGGTGGCGGGGGAGCTGTTTTTT. Amino acids: CASSYNGQVAGELFF. The genes are TRBV6-5 and TRBJ2-2, with TRBD1 matching over 7 bases. Germline V gene data show CDR1 as MNHEY and CDR2 as SVGAGI. V was pared by 3 bases and J by 8 bases, with 9 bases of the junction left unmatched. This CDR3 is 15 amino acids long.

The chain employs TRBV19 and TRBJ1-1; D unclear. The germline V gene has CDR1 LNHDA and CDR2 SQIVND (reference sequence). The CDR3 totals 12 residues. Trimming cost V 5 bases and J 1 base, with 5 bases left between them. CDR3 sequence (DNA): TGTGCCAGTAGTCCAGGGAACACTGAAGCTTTCTTT. It codes for CASSPGNTEAFF.

The V call is TRBV2, the J call TRBJ1-5; D is unclear. The V gene's germline CDR1 is SNHLY and CDR2 FYNNEI. This CDR3 contains 15 residues. V gave up 1 base and J gave up 4 bases, with 11 bases separating them. The DNA of the CDR3 is TGTGCCAGCAGTGAAGAGCTGCAAGCAAATCAGCCCCAGCATTTT. It is translated as CASSEELQANQPQHF. Variable domain in full (rest from reference TRBV2 and TRBJ1-5): EPEVTQTPSHQVTQMGQEVILRCVPISNHLYFYWYRQILGQKVEFLVSFYNNEISEKSEIFDDQFSVERPDGSNFTLKIRSTKLEDSAMYFCASSEELQANQPQHFGDGTRLSIL.

The chain has TRBV5-6 and TRBJ1-6; tentatively, D is TRBD1 (6 bases). CDR1 and CDR2 from the germline V gene are SGHDT and YYEEEE. Trimming cost V 0 bases and J 7 bases, with 8 bases left between them. The CDR3 has 14 amino acids. The DNA for the CDR3 is TGTGCCAGCAGCTTGGACAGGGTGAATTCACCCCTCCACTTT. As protein: CASSLDRVNSPLHF.

The gene calls are TRBV7-9 and TRBJ2-1; D remains ambiguous. Looked up from germline, CDR1 is SEHNR and CDR2 is FQNEAQ (reference sequence). V was pared by 2 bases and J by 9 bases, with 20 bases between. The CDR3 extends over 16 amino acids. In DNA form, the CDR3 reads TGTGCCAGCAGCTTACCCACCTCGGGTGCCCTCTCTGAGCAGTTCTTC. This sequence encodes CASSLPTSGALSEQFF.

This clone was observed once. The genes are TRBV28 and TRBJ2-2, with D possibly being TRBD1 (6 bases). Per the germline V gene, CDR1 is MDHEN and CDR2 is SYDVKM. V shed 9 bases and J shed 1 base, with 12 bases lying between them. The length of the CDR3 is 14 residues. The CDR3 DNA follows: TGTGCCAGTAGTCCGACAGGGAACACCGGGGAGCTGTTTTTT. It translates to CASSPTGNTGELFF.

This chain links TRBV16 with TRBJ2-3; D is uncertain. The CDR3 is 14 amino acids. Germline CDR1 and CDR2: KGHSY and FQNENV. V shed 3 bases and J shed 2 bases, with 9 bases lying between them. The CDR3 here is CASSQARPTDTQYF. In DNA, the CDR3 is TGTGCCAGCAGCCAGGCCCGCCCCACAGATACGCAGTATTTT.

The chain has TRBV15 and TRBJ2-7; D is ambiguous. Germline CDR1 LNHNV, CDR2 YYDKDF (reference sequence). With 2 bases removed from V and 3 bases from J, the gap between germline ends came to 11 bases. The CDR3 length is 14 residues. In DNA form, the CDR3 reads TGTGCCACCAGCAGACCTACGAGAGACTACGAGCAGTACTTC. Encoded protein: CATSRPTRDYEQYF. The variable domain in full, completed from reference TRBV15 and TRBJ2-7, reads DAMVIQNPRYQVTQFGKPVTLSCSQTLNHNVMYWYQQKSSQAPKLLFHYYDKDFNNEADTPDNFQSRRPNTSFCFLDIRSPGLGDTAMYLCATSRPTRDYEQYFGPGTRLTVT.

J is TRBJ1-1 and V is TRBV7-8, with TRBD1 matching 9 bases. CDR3 length: 15 amino acids. The J segment lost 1 base and the V segment lost 1 base, leaving 1 base of the junction unmatched. The germline gives CDR1 SGHVS, CDR2 FQNEAQ. CDR3 bases: TGTGCCAGCAGCTTAGGACAGGGGGGGAACACTGAAGCTTTCTTT. Residues: CASSLGQGGNTEAFF.

This chain links TRBV18 with TRBJ2-7; TRBD1 matches at 9 bases. The CDR3 has 14 amino acids. Germline V lookup: CDR1 KGHSH, CDR2 LQKENI. V was pared by 3 bases and J by 3 bases, with 3 bases of the junction left unmatched. The CDR3 is CASSPQTGGYEQYF. The CDR3 region has the DNA TGTGCCAGCTCACCTCAGACAGGGGGCTACGAGCAGTACTTC.

The rearrangement joins TRBV24-1 to TRBJ2-1; weak D call: TRBD2 (5 bases). Germline CDR1 and CDR2: KGHDR and SFDVKD. CDR3 size: 16 residues. With 9 bases removed from V and 5 bases from J, the gap between germline ends came to 22 bases. CDR3 loop: CATSQRNTRPDNEQFF. The CDR3 coding sequence is TGTGCCACCTCCCAGAGAAATACTAGGCCAGACAATGAGCAGTTCTTC.

The chain has TRBV5-1 and TRBJ2-7, with D perhaps TRBD1 (6 bases). There are 15 residues in the CDR3. Looked up from germline, CDR1 is SGHRS and CDR2 is YFSETQ. Trimming removed 4 bases from V and 1 base from J, with 15 bases in between. In nucleotides, the CDR3 is TGCGCCAGCAGCCCCTCTTGGGACAAATCCTACGAGCAGTACTTC. Translation gives CASSPSWDKSYEQYF.

The V and J genes are TRBV13 and TRBJ2-7, with D maybe TRBD2 (5 bases). This CDR3 contains 13 residues. The germline CDR1 and CDR2 sequences are PRHDT and FYEKMQ (reference sequence). V was clipped by 5 bases and J by 0 bases, with 8 bases between them. The CDR3 protein is CASSQRNSYEQYF. The CDR3 nucleotides read TGTGCCAGCAGCCAGCGGAACTCCTACGAGCAGTACTTC.

The chain combines TRBV24-1 with TRBJ1-5; no clear D. Germline CDR1 KGHDR, CDR2 SFDVKD. V lost 5 bases and J 0 bases, leaving 13 bases between the germline ends. CDR3 length: 16 amino acids. The CDR3 reads CATSVQHPRSNQPQHF. CDR3 nucleotide sequence: TGTGCCACCAGTGTCCAACACCCTCGTAGCAATCAGCCCCAGCATTTT.

This chain links TRBV11-3 with TRBJ1-4; a weak D match, TRBD1 (6 bases). The CDR3 runs 13 residues. V lost 5 bases and J 11 bases, leaving 15 bases between the germline ends. Germline V gene lookup returns CDR1 SGHNT and CDR2 YENEEA. The CDR3 reads CASSPSGGEKLFF. The CDR3 DNA reads TGTGCCAGCAGCCCGAGTGGGGGCGAGAAACTGTTTTTT.

V and J are TRBV18 and TRBJ2-1; D may be TRBD1 (5 bases). Germline loops: CDR1 KGHSH, CDR2 LQKENI. V lost 1 base and J 3 bases, leaving 13 bases between the germline ends. The CDR3 spans 16 residues. CDR3 region: CASSPQGREYYNEQFF. CDR3 DNA sequence: TGTGCCAGCTCACCACAGGGCAGGGAATACTACAATGAGCAGTTCTTC.

This chain links TRBV29-1 with TRBJ2-7; D is perhaps TRBD1 (5 bases). This CDR3 has 14 amino acids. Trimming shortened V by 0 bases and J by 5 bases, and 14 bases separated the two germline ends. The germline CDR1 and CDR2 sequences are SQVTM and ANQGSEA. This chain's CDR3 is CSVEDPGMGNEQYF. The CDR3 DNA reads TGCAGCGTTGAAGATCCAGGGATGGGAAACGAGCAGTACTTC.